This section outlines one T cell receptor beta chain sequence together with its context. Its target is unknown. This sample includes further DNA sequences coding for the same CDR3. This sample is drawn from a study of cytomegalovirus exposure and HLA in healthy donors. The study, taken as a whole, reports: According to reports, the classifier identified cytomegalovirus status with high specificity and sensitivity. That first-cohort TCR clusters tended to co-occur in the roughly 130 validation repertoires was found in a later analysis. In vitro confirmation showed three CMV-associated chains to be CMV antigen specific.

Repertoires were generated with immunoSEQ multiplex PCR, while TCRdb's copy carries only in-frame clones and drops some. The data contain over 150,000 clones, roughly 91% of them singletons. Germline V gene data show CDR1 as KGHSH and CDR2 as LQKENI. Losses at the gene ends were 6 bases for V and 4 bases for J; bases not matched to a gene: 7. The length of the CDR3 is 15 residues. The TCR sequence derives from a woman younger than 30 in good health and CMV-seropositive. The rearrangement joins TRBV18 to TRBJ1-5; 9 bases match TRBD1. The sequencing sample was made of PBMCs. The CDR3 sequence is CASSADRGGNQPQHF. DNA for the CDR3: TGTGCCAGCTCGGCGGACAGGGGAGGAAATCAGCCCCAGCATTTT.